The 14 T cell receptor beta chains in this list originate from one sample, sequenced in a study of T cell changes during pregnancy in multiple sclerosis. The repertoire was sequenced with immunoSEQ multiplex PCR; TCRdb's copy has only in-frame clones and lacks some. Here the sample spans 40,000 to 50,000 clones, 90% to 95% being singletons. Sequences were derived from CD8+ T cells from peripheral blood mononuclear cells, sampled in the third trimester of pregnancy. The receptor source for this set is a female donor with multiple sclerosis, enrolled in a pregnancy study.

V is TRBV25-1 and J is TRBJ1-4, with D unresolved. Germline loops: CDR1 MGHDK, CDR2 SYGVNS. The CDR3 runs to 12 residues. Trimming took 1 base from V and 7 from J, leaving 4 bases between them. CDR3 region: CASSEFSEKLFF. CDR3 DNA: TGTGCCAGCAGTGAATTTAGTGAAAAACTGTTTTTT.

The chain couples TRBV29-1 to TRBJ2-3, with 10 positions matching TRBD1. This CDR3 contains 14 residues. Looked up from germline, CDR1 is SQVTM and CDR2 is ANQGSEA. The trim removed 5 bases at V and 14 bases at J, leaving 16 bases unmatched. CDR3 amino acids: CSVRVRTGGDPWYF. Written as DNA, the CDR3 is TGCAGCGTTCGCGTTCGGACAGGGGGTGACCCGTGGTATTTT.

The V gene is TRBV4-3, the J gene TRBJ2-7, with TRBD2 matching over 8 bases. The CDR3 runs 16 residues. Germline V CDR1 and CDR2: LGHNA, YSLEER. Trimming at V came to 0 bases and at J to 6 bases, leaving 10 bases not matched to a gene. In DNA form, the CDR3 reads TGCGCCAGCAGCCAAGATCCCCCCGGCGGGGGGTCCGAGCAGTACTTC. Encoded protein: CASSQDPPGGGSEQYF.

The CDR3 sequence: CASSETGSGYEQYF. CDR3 bases: TGTGCCAGTAGCGAAACAGGGAGTGGCTACGAGCAGTACTTC. The chain carries TRBV19 and TRBJ2-7; possible D gene TRBD1, 6 bases. The germline gives CDR1 LNHDA, CDR2 SQIVND (reference sequence). This CDR3 has 14 amino acids. Trimming left V 6 bases short and J 3 bases short, with 15 bases between.

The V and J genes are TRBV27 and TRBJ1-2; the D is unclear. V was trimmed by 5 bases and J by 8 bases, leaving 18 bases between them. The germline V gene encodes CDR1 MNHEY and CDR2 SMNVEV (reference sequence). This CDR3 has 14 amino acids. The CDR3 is CASSKTTTTGGYTF. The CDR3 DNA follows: TGTGCCAGCAGTAAGACAACCACGACGGGAGGCTACACCTTC.

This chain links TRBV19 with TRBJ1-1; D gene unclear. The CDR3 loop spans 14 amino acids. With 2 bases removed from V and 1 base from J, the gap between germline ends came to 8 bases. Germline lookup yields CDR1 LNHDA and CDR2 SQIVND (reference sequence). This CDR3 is CASSIYHRNTEAFF. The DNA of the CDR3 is TGTGCCAGTAGTATATATCACAGGAACACTGAAGCTTTCTTT.

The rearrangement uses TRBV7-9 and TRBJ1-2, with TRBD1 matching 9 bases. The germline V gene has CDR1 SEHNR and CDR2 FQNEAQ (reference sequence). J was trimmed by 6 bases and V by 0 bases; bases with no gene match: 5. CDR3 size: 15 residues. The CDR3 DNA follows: TGTGCCAGCAGCTTAGCGGGGACAGGGTTCGATGGCTACACCTTC. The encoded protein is CASSLAGTGFDGYTF.

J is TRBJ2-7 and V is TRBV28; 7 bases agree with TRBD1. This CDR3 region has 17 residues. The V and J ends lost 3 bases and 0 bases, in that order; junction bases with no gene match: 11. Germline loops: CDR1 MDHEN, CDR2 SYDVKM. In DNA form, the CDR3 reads TGTGCCAGCAGTTTCACCCCTTGGGACAGCCTCTCCTACGAGCAGTACTTC. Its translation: CASSFTPWDSLSYEQYF.

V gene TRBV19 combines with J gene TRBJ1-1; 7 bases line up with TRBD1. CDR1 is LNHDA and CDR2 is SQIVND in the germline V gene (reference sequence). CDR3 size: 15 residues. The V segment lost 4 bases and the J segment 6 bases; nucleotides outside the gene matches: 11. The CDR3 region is CASSNTGAVGSEAFF. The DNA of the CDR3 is TGTGCCAGTAGTAATACAGGGGCGGTAGGCTCTGAAGCTTTCTTT. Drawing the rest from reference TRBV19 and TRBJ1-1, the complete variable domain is DGGITQSPKYLFRKEGQNVTLSCEQNLNHDAMYWYRQDPGQGLRLIYYSQIVNDFQKGDIAEGYSVSREKKESFPLTVTSAQKNPTAFYLCASSNTGAVGSEAFFGQGTRLTVV.

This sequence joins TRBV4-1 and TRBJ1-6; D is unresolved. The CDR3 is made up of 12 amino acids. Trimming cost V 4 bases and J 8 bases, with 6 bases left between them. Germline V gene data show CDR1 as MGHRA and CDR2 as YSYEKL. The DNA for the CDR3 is TGCGCCAGCAGCCCCAGTGATTCACCCCTCCACTTT. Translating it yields CASSPSDSPLHF.

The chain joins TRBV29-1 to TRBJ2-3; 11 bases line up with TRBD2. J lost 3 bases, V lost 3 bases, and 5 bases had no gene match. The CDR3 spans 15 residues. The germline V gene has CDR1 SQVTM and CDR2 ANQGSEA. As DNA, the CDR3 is TGCAGCGTTGATAGCGGGAGGGCTTATACAGATACGCAGTATTTT. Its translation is CSVDSGRAYTDTQYF.

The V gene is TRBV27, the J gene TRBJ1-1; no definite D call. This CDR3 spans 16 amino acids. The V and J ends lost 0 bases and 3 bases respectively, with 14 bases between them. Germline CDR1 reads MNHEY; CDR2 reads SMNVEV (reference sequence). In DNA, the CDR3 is TGTGCCAGCAGTTTATCGAGGGTCATAGAGGACACTGAAGCTTTCTTT. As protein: CASSLSRVIEDTEAFF.

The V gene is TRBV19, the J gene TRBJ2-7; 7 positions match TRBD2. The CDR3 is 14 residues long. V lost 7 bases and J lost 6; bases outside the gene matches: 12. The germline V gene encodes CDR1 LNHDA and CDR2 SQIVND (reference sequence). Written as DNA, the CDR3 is TGTGCCAGTACCCCGGGAGGAGTTCCCTCCGAGCAGTACTTC. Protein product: CASTPGGVPSEQYF.

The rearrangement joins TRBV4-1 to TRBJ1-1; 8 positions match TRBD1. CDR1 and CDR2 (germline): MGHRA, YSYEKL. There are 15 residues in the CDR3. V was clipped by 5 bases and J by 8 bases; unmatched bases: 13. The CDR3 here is CASSVRQGLLAEAFF. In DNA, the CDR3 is TGCGCCAGCAGCGTCCGACAGGGGCTATTAGCCGAAGCTTTCTTT.